One sample yielded the 25 T cell receptor beta chains listed below, sequenced in a study of T cell repertoires in aging, cancer and after chemotherapy. Multiplex touch-down PCR with TRB-A/B primers amplified rearranged V-D-J TRB sequences. Each CDR3 protein is one row after TCRdb ran MiXCR on the multiplex PCR reads. This sample has 2,500 to 3,500 distinct CDR3 sequences, with around 24% found just once. The template was genomic DNA from peripheral blood, not RNA. The sequencing input was blood. The receptors originated from a human donor with a solid tumor.

Of note for this clonotype: Compared with germline, one end of the junction differs, possibly owing to a read error. The CDR3 region has the DNA TGTGCCAGCAGCCAACTAGCGGGGGGTTACACAGATACGCAGTATTTT. Translated: CASSQLAGGYTDTQYF. The V gene is TRBV4-3, the J gene TRBJ2-3; 12 nucleotides align to TRBD2. Germline assignment: CDR1 LGHNA and CDR2 YSLEER. The CDR3 totals 16 residues.

This clonotype was counted between two and nine times. The CDR3 DNA reads TGTGCCAGCAGTTCTACACAGGGGGCTTACGAGCAGTACTTC. It is translated as CASSSTQGAYEQYF. The rearrangement uses TRBV12-3 or TRBV12-4 and TRBJ2-7; 9 bases match TRBD1. The CDR3 covers 14 residues. With V trimmed by 4 bases and J by 4 bases, 5 bases remained unmatched.

J is TRBJ2-4 and V is TRBV20-1; 15 nucleotides match TRBD2. Per the germline V gene, CDR1 is DFQATT and CDR2 is SNEGSKA (reference sequence). V dropped 4 bases and J dropped 8; count of bases not matched to a gene: 9. This CDR3 contains 16 residues. In DNA, the CDR3 is TGCAGTGCTACAGGACTAGCGGGGGGGCCGGGGTACATTCAGTACTTC. Protein product: CSATGLAGGPGYIQYF.

This clonotype rates as large (0.1 to 1%). This chain uses TRBV29-1 with TRBJ2-7; 12 bases line up with TRBD2. The V gene end was trimmed by 6 bases and the J gene end by 7 bases; junction bases not matched to a gene: 13. The CDR3 contains 15 residues. Germline CDR1 SQVTM, CDR2 ANQGSEA. CDR3 bases: TGCAGCGTCGGCCCGACTAGCGGGGGAATAGGGGAGCAGTACTTC. It yields the protein CSVGPTSGGIGEQYF.

Of note for this clonotype: Just one base apart from a much larger clone, this may be a read error. This sequence joins TRBV6-4 and TRBJ1-4; possibly TRBD1 for D (5 bases). Germline assignment: CDR1 MRHNA and CDR2 SNTAGT. This CDR3 contains 16 residues. Trimming removed 3 bases from V and 0 bases from J, with 11 bases in between. The CDR3 sequence is CASSESGRTTNEKLFF. The CDR3 nucleotides read TGTGCCAGCAGTGAGTCGGGACGTACAACTAATGAAAAACTGTTTTTT.

CDR3 residues: CASSLGRTYEQYF. The CDR3 nucleotides read TGTGCCAGCAGCTTGGGCAGAACCTACGAGCAGTACTTC. This sequence joins TRBV5-8 and TRBJ2-7; D ambiguous. The CDR3 extends over 13 amino acids. The ends were cut back, 0 bases at V and 2 bases at J, with 6 bases in the middle. Germline assignment: CDR1 SGHTS and CDR2 YDEGEE.

This clonotype is labeled as medium-sized (0.01 to 0.1%). The J gene is TRBJ2-1, the V gene TRBV27; TRBD1 agrees at 8 bases. The CDR3 contains 15 residues. Germline V CDR1 and CDR2: MNHEY, SMNVEV (reference sequence). J gave up 6 bases and V 6 bases, and 10 bases lay outside the gene matches. CDR3 loop: CASRTARGPINEQFF. CDR3 nucleotides: TGTGCCAGCAGAACGGCCAGGGGGCCGATCAATGAGCAGTTCTTC.

The sample holds a few counts of this clonotype. The chain has TRBV2 and TRBJ2-2; no definite D call. Germline V gene lookup returns CDR1 SNHLY and CDR2 FYNNEI. The length of the CDR3 is 14 residues. Trimming left V 5 bases short and J 0 bases short, with 7 bases between. This CDR3 is CASSNSPNTGELFF. The CDR3 DNA follows: TGTGCCAGCAGTAACAGCCCGAACACCGGGGAGCTGTTTTTT.

The table lists this clonotype with a few counts. The V gene is TRBV12-3 or TRBV12-4, the J gene TRBJ2-2; D gene unclear. V was trimmed by 2 bases and J by 6 bases, leaving 4 bases between them. This CDR3 region has 12 residues. Here the CDR3 reads CASSLSPGELFF. The DNA of the CDR3 is TGTGCCAGCAGTTTATCACCCGGGGAGCTGTTTTTT.

This clonotype counts as medium-sized. V and J are TRBV18 and TRBJ2-2; a possible D gene is TRBD1 (5 bases). The CDR3 runs to 15 residues. Between the trimmed V and J ends, which lost 3 bases and 3 bases, there was a span of 11 bases. From germline, CDR1 is KGHSH and CDR2 LQKENI. For the CDR3, the DNA is TGTGCCAGCTCACCTCGACAGCAGGACACCGGGGAGCTGTTTTTT. Its protein product is CASSPRQQDTGELFF.

Only a few counts were recorded for this clonotype. The CDR3 protein is CSALGPSNSPLHF. The CDR3, as DNA: TGCAGTGCCTTGGGGCCCAGTAATTCACCCCTCCACTTT. The chain recombines TRBV20-1 with TRBJ1-6; possible D gene TRBD1, 5 bases. The germline V gene encodes CDR1 DFQATT and CDR2 SNEGSKA (reference sequence). Trimming took 6 bases from V and 6 from J, leaving 12 bases between them. The CDR3 contains 13 residues.

The rearrangement joins TRBV7-2 to TRBJ2-5, with a tentative D call TRBD1 (5 bases). The V gene lost 3 bases and the J gene lost 3 bases, with 8 bases spanning the gap. Looked up from germline, CDR1 is SGHTA and CDR2 is FQGNSA. CDR3 length: 13 residues. Here the CDR3 reads CASSLGPEETQYF. DNA of the CDR3: TGTGCCAGCAGCTTGGGGCCGGAAGAGACCCAGTACTTC.

The genes are TRBV28 and TRBJ1-4, with D perhaps TRBD1 (5 bases). The ends were cut back, 3 bases at V and 7 bases at J, with 12 bases in the middle. Germline V gene lookup returns CDR1 MDHEN and CDR2 SYDVKM. This CDR3 is built from 14 residues. CDR3 coding DNA: TGTGCCAGCAGTTTCTGGGGCGGCGGTGAAAAACTGTTTTTT. It specifies CASSFWGGGEKLFF.

By its share, this clonotype is medium-sized. The chain has TRBV7-9 and TRBJ2-7, with 10 bases aligning to TRBD1. Germline CDR1 is SEHNR and CDR2 is FQNEAQ (reference sequence). J was trimmed by 2 bases and V by 9 bases; bases with no gene match: 4. The CDR3 consists of 13 residues. CDR3 nucleotides: TGTGCCAGTACAGGACAGGGGGCCTACGAGCAGTACTTC. Amino acids: CASTGQGAYEQYF.

By frequency in the sample, this clonotype is medium-sized (0.01 to 0.1%). The chain combines TRBV7-2 with TRBJ1-4, with a weak D call TRBD1 (6 bases). The CDR3 is made up of 15 amino acids. Per germline, CDR1 SGHTA and CDR2 FQGNSA. With 1 base removed from V and 6 bases from J, the gap between germline ends came to 12 bases. CDR3 coding DNA: TGTGCCAGCAGCTTAGTACTGGGGGGCGATGAAAAACTGTTTTTT. The encoded protein is CASSLVLGGDEKLFF.

This clonotype is labeled as medium-sized. The chain is built from TRBV18 and TRBJ1-2; D is unclear. CDR3 length: 14 residues. Germline V gene data show CDR1 as KGHSH and CDR2 as LQKENI. Trimming took 0 bases from V and 4 from J, leaving 9 bases between them. The CDR3 DNA reads as TGTGCCAGCTCACCACCCACGGAGAGCTATGGCTACACCTTC. Its translation: CASSPPTESYGYTF.

The chain has TRBV12-3 or TRBV12-4 and TRBJ2-7; D is unclear. V shed 3 bases and J shed 4 bases, with 4 bases lying between them. The CDR3 has 11 amino acids. The CDR3 DNA sequence: TGTGCCAGCAGTTTGGGTTACGAGCAGTACTTC. This codes for CASSLGYEQYF.

This clonotype is judged medium-sized. The chain uses TRBV5-4 and TRBJ2-7; tentatively, D is TRBD1 or TRBD2 (7 bases each). With 4 bases removed from V and 5 bases from J, the gap between germline ends came to 22 bases. This CDR3 region has 16 residues. Germline V gives CDR1 SGHNT, CDR2 YYREEE (reference sequence). The CDR3 here is CASSTRDQGGVDEQYF. The CDR3 DNA reads TGTGCCAGCAGCACCCGCGACCAGGGGGGGGTGGACGAGCAGTACTTC.

This clonotype is judged medium-sized. At one boundary the junction diverges from the germline segment, which might be a read error. The chain carries TRBV13 and TRBJ1-6; maybe TRBD1 (5 bases). The germline CDR1 and CDR2 sequences are PRHDT and FYEKMQ (reference sequence). The CDR3 sequence is 13 residues long. The CDR3 DNA follows: TGTGCCAGCAGTTTAGGGGCCTCCGTACCCCTCCACTTT. Translation: CASSLGASVPLHF.

V and J are TRBV27 and TRBJ1-2, with D perhaps matching TRBD1 (6 bases). V gave up 6 bases and J gave up 4 bases, with 15 bases separating them. Germline values: CDR1 MNHEY, CDR2 SMNVEV (reference sequence). This CDR3 has 14 amino acids. In DNA form, the CDR3 reads TGTGCCAGCAGGCCTGACAGGTTTGGCTATGGCTACACCTTC. Translation: CASRPDRFGYGYTF.

This clonotype is deemed medium-sized. The chain has TRBV10-3 and TRBJ1-4, with D tentatively TRBD1 (6 bases). CDR1 and CDR2 (germline): ENHRY, SYGVKD. V lost 11 bases and J 3 bases, leaving 13 bases between the germline ends. This CDR3 is built from 13 residues. The chain's CDR3 is CACGAGANEKLFF. DNA for the CDR3: TGTGCCTGTGGTGCAGGGGCTAATGAAAAACTGTTTTTT.

This clonotype counts as medium-sized. The CDR3 DNA reads as TGTGCCGTAGGGGACCCAACTAATGAAAAACTGTTTTTT. Amino acids: CAVGDPTNEKLFF. The chain employs TRBV10-3 and TRBJ1-4, with D possibly TRBD1 on 5 matching bases. Trimming shortened V by 11 bases and J by 0 bases, and 10 bases separated the two germline ends. The germline V gene has CDR1 ENHRY and CDR2 SYGVKD. The CDR3 has 13 amino acids.

This clonotype is categorized as medium-sized. This chain connects TRBV7-6 to TRBJ2-7; 9 nucleotides agree with TRBD2. Unmatched junction bases numbered 7, after V lost 3 bases and J lost 1 base. In germline, CDR1 is SGHVS, CDR2 FNYEAQ. The CDR3 loop spans 16 amino acids. Here the CDR3 reads CASSLGLAGESYEQYF. DNA of the CDR3: TGTGCCAGCAGCTTGGGATTAGCGGGGGAGTCCTACGAGCAGTACTTC.

Sample share makes this clonotype medium-sized. The chain employs TRBV6-2 or TRBV6-3 and TRBJ2-3; either TRBD1 or TRBD2 may supply D (6 bases each). The CDR3 totals 16 residues. Germline CDR1 MNHEY, CDR2 SVGEGT. Between the trimmed V and J ends, which lost 0 bases and 2 bases, there was a span of 12 bases. CDR3 DNA sequence: TGTGCCAGCAGTTACTCGAGGGGGGACCCCACAGATACGCAGTATTTT. Protein sequence: CASSYSRGDPTDTQYF.

A few counts support this clonotype. This sequence joins TRBV7-2 and TRBJ1-6, with D perhaps matching TRBD1 (5 bases). V lost 5 bases to trimming and J lost 4 bases, with 18 bases between them. The CDR3 runs 17 residues. In germline, CDR1 is SGHTA, CDR2 FQGNSA. The CDR3 sequence is CASSLVALGLYNSPLHF. The CDR3 DNA is TGTGCCAGCAGCCTTGTTGCATTGGGGCTTTATAATTCACCCCTCCACTTT.